This T cell receptor beta chain appears in the sequencing data of a study of blood T cell repertoires in COVID-19. Study in general: Collection of acute and convalescent COVID-19 samples took place in the United States, Italy and Spain. The cDNA or gDNA used as material had been derived from T cells, B-cell-depleted T cells, or PBMCs.

The Seattle patients joined while their infection was active and were tracked longitudinally afterward. Germline V gives CDR1 SQVTM, CDR2 ANQGSEA. V shed 4 bases and J 6 bases; nucleotides not matched to a gene: 20. The CDR3 runs 17 residues. In the original processing: Reference gene primer amplification in the assay estimated nucleated cell counts. The assay was immunoSEQ multiplex PCR, and TCRdb's table has in-frame clones only and misses some. The V and J calls and clone size are taken from that table; D and trimming were inferred from the DNA. The table shows 300,000 to 400,000 clones, with 87% occurring only once.

The rearrangement links TRBV29-1 to TRBJ2-7, with 8 positions matching TRBD2. The clonotype originates from a woman between 50 and 59 years old with COVID-19, enrolled during active disease. The sequencing sample was made of peripheral blood. CDR3 sequence reads: CSVVVAGGSLGIGEQYF. DNA of the CDR3: TGCAGCGTTGTAGTGGCGGGAGGATCTCTTGGCATAGGCGAGCAGTACTTC.